The 20 T cell receptor beta chains below come from one sample, sequenced in a study of T cells in Graves' hyperthyroidism and ophthalmopathy. Amplification of TCR beta CDR3 regions used RNA as the template. Initially, a first-round RT-PCR of the TCR CDR3 employed the HTBI primer set. TCRdb used MiXCR to reprocess the multiplex PCR reads, holding one entry per CDR3 protein. This repertoire shows about 300,000 distinct CDR3 sequences, approximately 18% found once; its top ten account for 35% to 40%. Sequencing was done on a sample of blood. The receptors derive from a man aged 50 or older with Graves' ophthalmopathy.

This clonotype was detected ten times or more. Here the CDR3 DNA reads TGTGCCAGCAGTGCGTGGGGGGACAGGGTCCAGCCCCAGCATTTT. It codes for CASSAWGDRVQPQHF. The chain uses TRBV28 and TRBJ1-5; 9 bases are shared with TRBD1. Germline trimming cut 5 bases from V and 7 bases from J; bases unmatched to any gene: 9. The CDR3 is 15 residues long. The germline V gene has CDR1 MDHEN and CDR2 SYDVKM.

This clonotype showed up many times. As DNA, the CDR3 is TGCAGTGCTAAGGGACTTACGCACGAGCAGTACTTC. Protein product: CSAKGLTHEQYF. The chain carries TRBV20-1 and TRBJ2-7; perhaps TRBD2 as D (6 bases). Germline V gene lookup returns CDR1 DFQATT and CDR2 SNEGSKA (reference sequence). With 4 bases removed from V and 5 bases from J, the gap between germline ends came to 12 bases. The CDR3 is 12 residues long.

The sample holds many counts of this clonotype. This sequence joins TRBV28 and TRBJ2-7, with a tentative D call TRBD1 (6 bases). The V end was cut by 6 bases, the J end by 4 bases, with 19 bases between. The germline V gene has CDR1 MDHEN and CDR2 SYDVKM. CDR3 length: 15 residues. The CDR3 nucleotides read TGTGCCAGCAGCGGGACAAGGTCCCCCCCTTACGAGCAGTACTTC. Protein: CASSGTRSPPYEQYF.

At least ten counts were recorded for this clonotype. The junction departs from the called germline gene at one end, perhaps through a read error. The V gene is TRBV5-1, the J gene TRBJ2-7; 8 nucleotides align to TRBD1. This CDR3 comprises 14 residues. The germline V gene has CDR1 SGHRS and CDR2 YFSETQ. The CDR3 sequence: CASSLGTGAYEQYF. CDR3 in DNA: TGTGCCAGCAGCCTGGGGACAGGAGCCTACGAGCAGTACTTC. Based on the CDR3 plus reference TRBV5-1 and TRBJ2-7, the full variable domain is KAGVTQTPRYLIKTRGQQVTLSCSPISGHRSVSWYQQTPGQGLQFLFEYFSETQRNKGNFPGRFSGRQFSNSRSEMNVSTLELGDSALYLCASSLGTGAYEQYFGPGTRLTVT.

This clonotype has only a few counts. The chain joins TRBV30 to TRBJ2-3; the D is unclear. Germline CDR1 is GTSNPN and CDR2 is SVGIG (reference sequence). The CDR3 totals 15 residues. Trimming took 3 bases from V and 9 from J, leaving 22 bases between them. This chain's CDR3 is CAWRAPSFRSATQYF. CDR3 in DNA: TGTGCCTGGAGGGCCCCAAGTTTTCGCTCCGCCACGCAGTATTTT.

In its sample, this clonotype was seen many times. The V call is TRBV30, the J call TRBJ1-1; TRBD1 might be the D (5 bases). This CDR3 is 13 amino acids long. Per the germline V gene, CDR1 is GTSNPN and CDR2 is SVGIG (reference sequence). V gave up 4 bases and J gave up 5 bases, with 14 bases separating them. CDR3 sequence reads: CAWTSDGGTEAFF. CDR3 sequence (DNA): TGTGCCTGGACCTCCGACGGGGGGACTGAAGCTTTCTTT.

This sequence joins TRBV24-1 and TRBJ2-1; 10 bases agree with TRBD1. CDR1 and CDR2 from the germline V gene are KGHDR and SFDVKD. The CDR3 consists of 16 residues. V trimming: 6 bases; J trimming: 6 bases; junction bases outside the gene matches: 10. DNA of the CDR3: TGTGCCACCAGTACCTCCGGGACAGGGGCCCTCAATGAGCAGTTCTTC. This gives the protein CATSTSGTGALNEQFF.

This chain links TRBV5-6 with TRBJ2-5; 13 bases are shared with TRBD2. CDR1 and CDR2 from the germline V gene are SGHDT and YYEEEE. CDR3 size: 17 residues. The junction had 8 bases not matched to a gene; V was cut back by 1 base and J by 5 bases. In DNA, the CDR3 is TGTGCCAGCAGCTTGAGCACTAGCGGGAGGGCGTTGGAGACCCAGTACTTC. Protein sequence: CASSLSTSGRALETQYF.

The chain employs TRBV12-3 or TRBV12-4 and TRBJ2-6; TRBD1 matches 8 bases. The V gene end was trimmed by 6 bases and the J gene end by 14 bases; junction bases not matched to a gene: 9. This CDR3 region has 13 residues. The CDR3 spells CASRAGQGTLLTF. For the CDR3, the DNA is TGTGCCAGCAGAGCTGGACAGGGCACCCTCCTGACTTTC.

This clonotype was recorded at least ten times. The V call is TRBV20-1, the J call TRBJ2-5, with 10 bases aligning to TRBD2. CDR1 DFQATT and CDR2 SNEGSKA come from the germline V gene (reference sequence). CDR3 size: 14 residues. The ends lost 4 bases at V and 7 bases at J; junction bases unmatched: 9. CDR3 sequence (DNA): TGCAGTGCTATAACTAGCGGGATAGACTGGACCCAGTACTTC. Translated: CSAITSGIDWTQYF.

The chain links TRBV12-3 or TRBV12-4 to TRBJ2-2, with D perhaps TRBD2 (5 bases). The V end was cut by 7 bases, the J end by 6 bases, with 15 bases between. CDR3 size: 14 residues. The CDR3 is CASILRGGAGELFF. Written as DNA, the CDR3 is TGTGCCAGCATCCTTCGAGGAGGCGCCGGGGAGCTGTTTTTT.

This clonotype came up a few times. This chain connects TRBV10-3 to TRBJ1-4; D is ambiguous. The CDR3 sequence is 14 residues long. CDR1 is ENHRY, CDR2 SYGVKD, per germline. The V end lost 11 bases, the J end lost 0 bases, and 13 bases lay between the germline ends. The CDR3 here is CAASTGTTNEKLFF. In DNA form, the CDR3 reads TGTGCCGCCTCGACCGGGACAACTAATGAAAAACTGTTTTTT.

The chain recombines TRBV27 with TRBJ2-7; TRBD1 matches at 7 bases. Germline CDR1 and CDR2: MNHEY and SMNVEV (reference sequence). Trimming removed 5 bases from V and 0 bases from J; junction bases left unmatched: 10. The CDR3 is made up of 16 amino acids. The CDR3 coding sequence is TGTGCCAGCAGTCCCGACGCGACAGGGACCTCCTACGAGCAGTACTTC. Translated: CASSPDATGTSYEQYF.

This chain uses TRBV18 with TRBJ2-1; 13 positions agree with TRBD2. With 1 base clipped from V and 2 bases from J, the junction kept 2 bases outside the gene matches. CDR1 and CDR2 from the germline V gene are KGHSH and LQKENI. The CDR3 sequence is 17 residues long. CDR3 bases: TGTGCCAGCTCACCACAACTAGCGGGAGGGACCTACAATGAGCAGTTCTTC. Protein: CASSPQLAGGTYNEQFF. Supplemented by reference TRBV18 and TRBJ2-1, the full variable domain reads NAGVMQNPRHLVRRRGQEARLRCSPMKGHSHVYWYRQLPEEGLKFMVYLQKENIIDESGMPKERFSAEFPKEGPSILRIQQVVRGDSAAYFCASSPQLAGGTYNEQFFGPGTRLTVL.

This clonotype was picked up many times. This chain links TRBV28 with TRBJ2-7; D is possibly TRBD2 (6 bases). This CDR3 comprises 13 residues. CDR1 and CDR2 from the germline V gene are MDHEN and SYDVKM. V lost 5 bases and J lost 0, with 8 bases in between. The CDR3 spells CASSRGNSYEQYF. In DNA, the CDR3 is TGTGCCAGCAGTCGCGGGAACTCCTACGAGCAGTACTTC.

The sample holds many counts of this clonotype. This rearrangement joins TRBV9 to TRBJ2-2, with D perhaps TRBD2 (6 bases). The germline V gene encodes CDR1 SGDLS and CDR2 YYNGEE. V shed 2 bases and J shed 8 bases, with 16 bases lying between them. The length of the CDR3 is 15 residues. CDR3 loop: CASSVGTVGPGELFF. The CDR3, as DNA: TGTGCCAGCAGCGTTGGGACTGTTGGGCCGGGGGAGCTGTTTTTT.

The sample holds a few counts of this clonotype. The chain joins TRBV20-1 to TRBJ2-5; 7 bases match TRBD2. CDR1 is DFQATT and CDR2 is SNEGSKA in the germline V gene (reference sequence). The CDR3 sequence is 13 residues long. The ends lost 1 base at V and 9 bases at J; junction bases unmatched: 8. CDR3 nucleotide sequence: TGCAGTGCTAGAGCCGACGGGGGAGGGCCCCAGTACTTC. Protein product: CSARADGGGPQYF.

On this clonotype: A read error may explain this, as a much larger clone is one base away. The chain couples TRBV25-1 to TRBJ2-1; D is unresolved. The CDR3 extends over 14 amino acids. Germline CDR1 and CDR2: MGHDK and SYGVNS. The V end lost 6 bases, the J end lost 5 bases, and 14 bases lay between the germline ends. CDR3 nucleotide sequence: TGTGCCAGCAGCTCCCCCGACCGGAACAATGAGCAGTTCTTC. It is translated as CASSSPDRNNEQFF.

The table lists this clonotype with many counts. The chain joins TRBV11-2 to TRBJ2-3; TRBD2 matches at 13 bases. The CDR3 totals 16 residues. V lost 5 bases, J lost 7 bases, and 9 bases stayed unmatched. Germline assignment: CDR1 SGHAT and CDR2 FQNNGV. The CDR3 region has the DNA TGTGCCAGCAGCCCAGAGTCACTAGCGGGAGGGAATACGCAGTATTTT. Encoded protein: CASSPESLAGGNTQYF.

This clonotype has at least ten counts. The gene calls are TRBV20-1 and TRBJ2-5; tentative D call: TRBD1 (5 bases). V was shortened by 5 bases and J by 0 bases, with 13 bases between the two germline ends. The CDR3 has 14 amino acids. Germline V lookup: CDR1 DFQATT, CDR2 SNEGSKA (reference sequence). CDR3 nucleotide sequence: TGCAGTGCTGCCGTGACAGCCAACCAAGAGACCCAGTACTTC. It is translated as CSAAVTANQETQYF.